A single sample is the source of the 3 T cell receptor beta chains below, sequenced in a study of PD-1 blockade in classical Hodgkin lymphoma. Assay: immunoSEQ multiplex PCR; the TCRdb copy retains only in-frame clones and omits some. The sample shows 30,000 to 45,000 clones, about 87% of them seen only once. No patient escaped relapse after autologous stem cell transplantation, and brentuximab vedotin exposure varied. The input for sequencing was peripheral blood mononuclear cells (PBMCs), taken at baseline. Receptor source: a human donor with classical Hodgkin lymphoma.

V usage is TRBV28 and J usage is TRBJ1-1, with a possible D match to TRBD1 (6 bases). The CDR3 loop spans 15 amino acids. V lost 2 bases and J lost 0, with 10 bases in between. CDR1 MDHEN and CDR2 SYDVKM come from the germline V gene. The CDR3 reads CASSLRTALNTEAFF. In nucleotides, the CDR3 is TGTGCCAGCAGTTTACGGACAGCTTTGAACACTGAAGCTTTCTTT.

The genes are TRBV27 and TRBJ2-1; 8 bases agree with TRBD1. CDR1 and CDR2 from the germline V gene are MNHEY and SMNVEV (reference sequence). The CDR3 loop spans 15 amino acids. V shed 5 bases, J shed 8 bases, and the junction held 11 bases outside the gene matches. CDR3 residues: CASSPLQGGYHEQFF. In nucleotides, the CDR3 is TGTGCCAGCAGTCCATTACAGGGGGGATATCATGAGCAGTTCTTC.

V usage is TRBV5-1 and J usage is TRBJ2-7, with a possible D match to TRBD2 (5 bases). Germline CDR1 is SGHRS and CDR2 is YFSETQ. V lost 0 bases, J lost 3 bases, and 16 bases lay in between. The CDR3 length is 16 residues. This CDR3 is CASSLEVRGYNYEQYF. The DNA for the CDR3 is TGCGCCAGCAGCTTGGAGGTACGAGGGTATAACTACGAGCAGTACTTC.